This T cell receptor (beta chain) was identified in a study of blood T cell repertoires in COVID-19. For the study at large: In each case, the material was cDNA or gDNA derived from T cells, B-cell-depleted T cells, or PBMCs.

Symptom resolution, clearance, or two negative PCRs marked donors in Cohort 3 as recovered. In the original workflow: Amplification of reference gene primers provided the estimated nucleated cell counts. The protocol was immunoSEQ multiplex PCR, while the TCRdb copy is restricted to in-frame clones and leaves out a portion. D and trimming come from the DNA, and the V and J calls and clone size come from that table. The sample gives more than 150,000 clones, around 80% of which show up once; 15% to 20% is in the top ten. This CDR3 is 15 amino acids long. V lost 3 bases, J lost 3 bases, and 6 bases stayed unmatched. The V gene's germline CDR1 is KGHSH and CDR2 LQKENI.

This sequence joins TRBV18 and TRBJ2-7; 9 bases map to TRBD1. Sequencing was done on a sample of PBMCs or T cells enriched from blood (not recorded which). The source of this sequence is a woman aged 45-65 years who had recovered from COVID-19. The CDR3 loop reads CASSPPGTGYYEQYF. The CDR3 nucleotides are TGTGCCAGCTCACCCCCCGGGACAGGGTACTACGAGCAGTACTTC.